This is a list of T cell receptor beta chains from one sample in a study of CD8 T cells in Susac syndrome. TCRdb analysed the immunoSEQ multiplex PCR reads with MiXCR anew, one entry per CDR3 protein. The table lists under 200,000 distinct CDR3 sequences, 95% of them singletons. The material sequenced was CD4+ T cells from PBMCs. These receptors were taken from a human donor in good health. The CDR3 runs from the conserved cysteine through the conserved F or W. D genes are given only for firm matches. Rows give clone size only sometimes, using once, few, many, or a class for an expanded clone.

>.|.|TRBV18|14|TRBJ2-5
TGTGCCAGCTCACCACCAACCAGCGTGGAGACCCAGTACTTC
CASSPPTSVETQYF
>.|.|TRBV3-1|13|TRBJ2-4
TGTGCCAGCAGCCAAGGCAGGGACAACATTCAGTACTTC
CASSQGRDNIQYF
>.|.|TRBV7-2|14|TRBJ2-1
TGTGCCAGCAGCTCTGCCGGGACAATCTATGAGCAGTTCTTC
CASSSAGTIYEQFF
>.|.|TRBV29-1|13|TRBJ2-3
TGCAGCGTTAAGCGGGCCTTCACAGATACGCAGTATTTT
CSVKRAFTDTQYF
>.|.|TRBV20-1|13|TRBJ2-6
TGCAGTGCTGGACGAGGGGGGGCCAACGTCCTGACTTTC
CSAGRGGANVLTF
>.|TRBD2|TRBV5-4|16|TRBJ2-1
TGTGCCAGCAGCCGTCTCTGGAGCGGGGGGGACAATGAGCAGTTCTTC
CASSRLWSGGDNEQFF
>.|.|TRBV7-2|15|TRBJ2-7
TGTGCCAGCAGCTACATAAGGGGGACCCCCTACGAGCAGTACTTC
CASSYIRGTPYEQYF
>.|.|TRBV12-3/TRBV12-4|14|TRBJ1-5
TGTGCCAGCAGCTCCGACGGTAATAATCAGCCCCAGCATTTT
CASSSDGNNQPQHF
>once|TRBD1|TRBV5-1|14|TRBJ2-7
TGCGCCAGCAGCTTGGTAACAGGGGGAGGCGAGCAGTACTTC
CASSLVTGGGEQYF
>.|.|TRBV29-1|13|TRBJ2-3
TGCAGCGAGCGGGACAGCTTTACAGATACGCAGTATTTT
CSERDSFTDTQYF
>once|TRBD1|TRBV7-2|15|TRBJ1-6
TGTGCCAGCAGAAGGACAGGGTCGGTTGATTCACCCCTCCACTTT
CASRRTGSVDSPLHF
>.|.|TRBV20-1|14|TRBJ2-3
TGCAGTGCTAGGCTCGGGGGTCTTTTAGATACGCAGTATTTT
CSARLGGLLDTQYF
>.|.|TRBV18|15|TRBJ2-6
TGTGCCAGCGAAGATACAGGGAGTGGGGCCAACGTCCTGACTTTC
CASEDTGSGANVLTF
>once|TRBD1|TRBV12-3/TRBV12-4|15|TRBJ1-5
TGTGCCAGCAGGCCCGGGACAGGGCAAAATCAGCCCCAGCATTTT
CASRPGTGQNQPQHF
>.|TRBD1|TRBV12-3/TRBV12-4|15|TRBJ2-1
TGTGCCAGCAGCCCCGGGACAGGGTATAACAATGAGCAGTTCTTC
CASSPGTGYNNEQFF
>.|.|TRBV5-1|17|TRBJ2-4
TGCGCCAGCAGCTTGCGGGGGGCGACGAGTGCCAAAAACATTCAGTACTTC
CASSLRGATSAKNIQYF
>.|TRBD1|TRBV27|15|TRBJ1-6
TGTGCCAGCAGTCTCCAGACAGGGGGCATCGACCCCCTCCACTTT
CASSLQTGGIDPLHF
>.|.|TRBV18|13|TRBJ2-1
TGTGCCAGCTCGCCCCGGGTAGTGGATGAGCAGTTCTTC
CASSPRVVDEQFF
>once|.|TRBV5-1|15|TRBJ1-5
TGCGCCAGCAGCGAAGGGAATTCGGGCAATCAGCCCCAGCATTTT
CASSEGNSGNQPQHF
>.|.|TRBV5-1|12|TRBJ1-2
TGCGCCAGCAGCCCTGGAGCAGAAGGCTACACCTTC
CASSPGAEGYTF
>.|.|TRBV29-1|13|TRBJ1-1
TGCGGAGCGTGGACGGGTCCGGACACTGAAGCTTTCTTT
CGAWTGPDTEAFF
>.|TRBD1|TRBV6-5|14|TRBJ1-1
TGTGCCAGCAGTTCGACAGGGGGTGGGAGTGAAGCTTTCTTT
CASSSTGGGSEAFF
>once|TRBD1|TRBV9|14|TRBJ1-5
TGTGCCAGCAGCGCAGGACAGGGTTATCAGCCCCAGCATTTT
CASSAGQGYQPQHF
>.|.|TRBV20-1|12|TRBJ1-2
TGCAGTGCTAGGTATAGGGGAGGCGGCTACACCTTC
CSARYRGGGYTF
>.|.|TRBV6-1|16|TRBJ2-1
TGTGCCAGCAGTCGAACTTGGGGAGCATCCTACAATGAGCAGTTCTTC
CASSRTWGASYNEQFF
>.|TRBD1|TRBV29-1|13|TRBJ2-1
TGCAGCGTTGGGACAGGAACCTACAATGAGCAGTTCTTC
CSVGTGTYNEQFF
>.|.|TRBV11-2|12|TRBJ2-3
TGTGCCAGCAGCCCCCGACCCGATACGCAGTATTTT
CASSPRPDTQYF
>.|TRBD2|TRBV5-4|17|TRBJ2-6
TGTGCCAGCAGCTTGGATCTAGCGGGAGCTGGGGCCAACGTCCTGACTTTC
CASSLDLAGAGANVLTF